What follows are 7 T cell receptor beta chains derived from one specimen sequenced in a study of technical replicates of blood from a few donors. Some clones are missing from TCRdb's copy, which holds only in-frame ones; the method was immunoSEQ multiplex PCR. The table records some 60,000 clones, over 85% of them present only once. Sequenced: PBMCs. These receptor sequences come from a human donor in good health. Some clones in this sample may be carry-over from other donors' samples.

The chain combines TRBV7-9 with TRBJ2-7; 12 nucleotides line up with TRBD2. The CDR3 spans 15 residues. J lost 6 bases, V lost 6 bases, and 9 bases had no gene match. Looked up from germline, CDR1 is SEHNR and CDR2 is FQNEAQ (reference sequence). The CDR3 nucleotides read TGTGCCAGCAGGTCCACTAGCGGGAGGCCCGGCGAGCAGTACTTC. This codes for CASRSTSGRPGEQYF.

V gene TRBV18 combines with J gene TRBJ1-3, with 7 bases fitting TRBD1. Germline CDR1 reads KGHSH; CDR2 reads LQKENI. The CDR3 consists of 17 residues. After removal of 1 base from V and 1 base from J, the junction contained 7 bases not matched to a gene. This CDR3 reads CASSPQGTAASGNTIYF. As DNA, the CDR3 is TGTGCCAGCTCACCACAGGGGACAGCCGCTTCTGGAAACACCATATATTTT.

The J gene is TRBJ2-5, the V gene TRBV4-3; 8 nucleotides line up with TRBD2. The CDR3 has 16 amino acids. The V gene end was trimmed by 1 base and the J gene end by 5 bases; junction bases not matched to a gene: 9. Germline V gives CDR1 LGHNA, CDR2 YSLEER. The CDR3, as DNA: TGCGCCAGCAGCCAAGCGAGCAGCGGGAGAGGTGAGACCCAGTACTTC. This codes for CASSQASSGRGETQYF.

The chain employs TRBV19 and TRBJ1-2, with D tentatively TRBD1 (6 bases). The V end lost 5 bases, the J end lost 9 bases, and 22 bases lay between the germline ends. The CDR3 loop spans 15 amino acids. The germline V gene encodes CDR1 LNHDA and CDR2 SQIVND (reference sequence). As DNA, the CDR3 is TGTGCCAGTAGTGACCCCCGGGACACCCTATTAAGCTACACCTTC. Translated, it gives CASSDPRDTLLSYTF.

This sequence joins TRBV12-5 and TRBJ2-1; D is possibly TRBD2 (5 bases). Between the trimmed V and J ends, which lost 6 bases and 9 bases, there was a span of 15 bases. Germline CDR1 is LGHNT and CDR2 is FRNRAP. This CDR3 region has 13 residues. CDR3 in DNA: TGTGCTAGTGGATCTACTAGTTTTGGTGAGCAGTTCTTC. Its protein is CASGSTSFGEQFF.

The chain carries TRBV19 and TRBJ2-1; TRBD1 agrees at 9 bases. V lost 6 bases, J lost 0 bases, and 6 bases stayed unmatched. CDR1 and CDR2 (germline): LNHDA, SQIVND (reference sequence). The CDR3 has 16 amino acids. The CDR3 reads CASSGQGSRSYNEQFF. The DNA of the CDR3 is TGTGCCAGTAGCGGACAGGGGTCGCGCTCCTACAATGAGCAGTTCTTC.

The chain links TRBV5-1 to TRBJ1-6; D not resolved. There are 13 residues in the CDR3. The V gene's germline CDR1 is SGHRS and CDR2 YFSETQ. The V gene lost 2 bases and the J gene lost 11 bases, with 11 bases spanning the gap. CDR3 nucleotide sequence: TGCGCCAGCAGCTTAGTTTCAGGTGCACCCCTCCACTTT. Its translation: CASSLVSGAPLHF.